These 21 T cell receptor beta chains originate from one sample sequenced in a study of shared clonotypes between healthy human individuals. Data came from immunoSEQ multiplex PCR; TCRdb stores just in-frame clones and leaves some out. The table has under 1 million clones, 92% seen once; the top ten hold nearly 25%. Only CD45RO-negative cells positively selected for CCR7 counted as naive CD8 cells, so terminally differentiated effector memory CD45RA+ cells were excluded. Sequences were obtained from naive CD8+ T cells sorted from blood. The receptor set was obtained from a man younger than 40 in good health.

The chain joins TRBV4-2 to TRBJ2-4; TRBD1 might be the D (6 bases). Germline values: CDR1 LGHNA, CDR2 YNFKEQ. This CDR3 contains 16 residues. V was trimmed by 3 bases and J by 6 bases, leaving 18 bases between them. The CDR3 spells CASSQVRDTGLNIQYF. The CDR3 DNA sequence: TGTGCCAGCAGCCAGGTTCGGGACACCGGGTTAAACATTCAGTACTTC.

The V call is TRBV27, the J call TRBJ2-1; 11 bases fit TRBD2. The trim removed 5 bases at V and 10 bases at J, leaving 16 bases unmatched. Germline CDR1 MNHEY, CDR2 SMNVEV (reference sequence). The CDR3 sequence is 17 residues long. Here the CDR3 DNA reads TGTGCCAGCAGTCTCTTAGCGGGAGGGCCCCTATTACGCGAGCAGTTCTTC. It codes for CASSLLAGGPLLREQFF.

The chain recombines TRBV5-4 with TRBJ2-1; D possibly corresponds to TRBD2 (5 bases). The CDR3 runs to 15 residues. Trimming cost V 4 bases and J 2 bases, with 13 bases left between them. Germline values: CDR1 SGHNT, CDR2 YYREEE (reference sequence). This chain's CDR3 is CASSAAGLPYNEQFF. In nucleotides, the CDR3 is TGTGCCAGCAGCGCGGCCGGACTTCCCTACAATGAGCAGTTCTTC.

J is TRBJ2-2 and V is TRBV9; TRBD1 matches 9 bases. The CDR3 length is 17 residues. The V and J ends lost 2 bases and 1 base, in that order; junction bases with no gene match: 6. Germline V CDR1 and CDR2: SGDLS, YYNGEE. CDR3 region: CASSVTRDRVNTGELFF. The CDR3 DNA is TGTGCCAGCAGCGTGACTCGGGACAGGGTGAACACCGGGGAGCTGTTTTTT.

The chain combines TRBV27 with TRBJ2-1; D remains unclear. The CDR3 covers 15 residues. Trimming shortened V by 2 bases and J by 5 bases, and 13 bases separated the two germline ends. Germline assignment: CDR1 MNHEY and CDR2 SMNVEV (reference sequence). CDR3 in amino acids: CASSLSTYSHNEQFF. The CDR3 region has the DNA TGTGCCAGCAGTTTAAGTACTTATTCACACAATGAGCAGTTCTTC.

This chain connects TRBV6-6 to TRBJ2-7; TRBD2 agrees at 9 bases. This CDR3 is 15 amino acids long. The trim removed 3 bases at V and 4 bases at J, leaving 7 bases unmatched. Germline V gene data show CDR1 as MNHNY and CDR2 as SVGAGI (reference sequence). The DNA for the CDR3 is TGTGCCAGCAGTTATGAGGGACTAGCAGGTTACGAGCAGTACTTC. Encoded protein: CASSYEGLAGYEQYF.

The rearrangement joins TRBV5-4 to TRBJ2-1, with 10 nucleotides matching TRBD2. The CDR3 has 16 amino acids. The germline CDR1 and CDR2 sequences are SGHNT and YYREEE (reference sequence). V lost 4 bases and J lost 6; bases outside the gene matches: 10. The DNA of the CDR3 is TGTGCCAGCAGCCCCTCCCTAGCGGGAGAGGGCAATGAGCAGTTCTTC. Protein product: CASSPSLAGEGNEQFF.

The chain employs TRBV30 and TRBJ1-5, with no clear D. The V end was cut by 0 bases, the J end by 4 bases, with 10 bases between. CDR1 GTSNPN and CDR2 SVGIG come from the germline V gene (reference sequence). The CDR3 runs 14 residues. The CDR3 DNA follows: TGTGCCTGGAGTGTACCCGGAACTAATCAGCCCCAGCATTTT. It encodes CAWSVPGTNQPQHF.

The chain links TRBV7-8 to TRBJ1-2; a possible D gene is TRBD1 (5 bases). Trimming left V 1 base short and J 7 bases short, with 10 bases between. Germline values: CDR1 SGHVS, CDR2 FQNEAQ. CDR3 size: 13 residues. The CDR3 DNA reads TGTGCCAGCAGCTTAGAGGCAGGGCTTGGCTACACCTTC. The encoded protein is CASSLEAGLGYTF.

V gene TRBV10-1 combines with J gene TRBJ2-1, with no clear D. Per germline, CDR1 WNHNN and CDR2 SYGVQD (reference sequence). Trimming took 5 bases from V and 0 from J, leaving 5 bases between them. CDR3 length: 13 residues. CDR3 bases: TGCGCCAGCAGTTCGCACTCCTACAATGAGCAGTTCTTC. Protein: CASSSHSYNEQFF.

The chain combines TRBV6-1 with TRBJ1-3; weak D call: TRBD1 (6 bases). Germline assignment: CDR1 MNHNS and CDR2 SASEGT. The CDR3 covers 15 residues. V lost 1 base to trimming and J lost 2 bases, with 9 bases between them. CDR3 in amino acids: CASSEEGQPGNTIYF. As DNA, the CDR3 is TGTGCCAGCAGTGAAGAAGGACAGCCTGGAAACACCATATATTTT.

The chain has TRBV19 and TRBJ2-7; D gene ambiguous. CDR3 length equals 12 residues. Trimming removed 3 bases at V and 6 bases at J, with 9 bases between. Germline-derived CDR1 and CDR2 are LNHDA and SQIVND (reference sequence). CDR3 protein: CASSIPRGEQYF. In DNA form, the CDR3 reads TGTGCCAGTAGTATCCCTAGAGGCGAGCAGTACTTC.

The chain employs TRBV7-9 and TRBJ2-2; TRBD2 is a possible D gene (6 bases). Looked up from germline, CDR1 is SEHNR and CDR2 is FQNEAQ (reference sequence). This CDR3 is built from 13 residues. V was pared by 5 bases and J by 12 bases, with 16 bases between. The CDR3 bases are TGTGCCAGCAGCCAATGGGACTCCAGGAAGCTGTTTTTT. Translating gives CASSQWDSRKLFF. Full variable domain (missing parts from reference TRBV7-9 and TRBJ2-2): DTGVSQNPRHKITKRGQNVTFRCDPISEHNRLYWYRQTLGQGPEFLTYFQNEAQLEKSRLLSDRFSAERPKGSFSTLEIQRTEQGDSAMYLCASSQWDSRKLFFGEGSRLTVL.

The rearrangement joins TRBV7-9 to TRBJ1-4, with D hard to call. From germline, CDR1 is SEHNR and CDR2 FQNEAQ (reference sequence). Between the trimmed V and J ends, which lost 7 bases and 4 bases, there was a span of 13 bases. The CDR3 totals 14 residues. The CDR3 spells CASTSGRHNEKLFF. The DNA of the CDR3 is TGTGCCAGCACCTCCGGTCGGCATAATGAAAAACTGTTTTTT.

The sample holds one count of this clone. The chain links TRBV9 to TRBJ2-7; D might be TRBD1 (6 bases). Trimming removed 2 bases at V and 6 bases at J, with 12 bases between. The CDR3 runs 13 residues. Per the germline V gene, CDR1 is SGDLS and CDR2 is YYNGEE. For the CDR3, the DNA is TGTGCCAGCAGCGTCTCTCCAGGGGTCGAGCAGTACTTC. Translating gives CASSVSPGVEQYF. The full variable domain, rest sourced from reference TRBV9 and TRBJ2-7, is DSGVTQTPKHLITATGQRVTLRCSPRSGDLSVYWYQQSLDQGLQFLIQYYNGEERAKGNILERFSAQQFPDLHSELNLSSLELGDSALYFCASSVSPGVEQYFGPGTRLTVT.

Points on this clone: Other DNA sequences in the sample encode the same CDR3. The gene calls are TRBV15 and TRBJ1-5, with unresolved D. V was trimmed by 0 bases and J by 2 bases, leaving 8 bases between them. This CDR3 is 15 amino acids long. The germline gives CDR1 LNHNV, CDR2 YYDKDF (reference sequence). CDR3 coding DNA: TGTGCCACCAGCAGAGATCGGGGTCGCAATCAGCCCCAGCATTTT. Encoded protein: CATSRDRGRNQPQHF.

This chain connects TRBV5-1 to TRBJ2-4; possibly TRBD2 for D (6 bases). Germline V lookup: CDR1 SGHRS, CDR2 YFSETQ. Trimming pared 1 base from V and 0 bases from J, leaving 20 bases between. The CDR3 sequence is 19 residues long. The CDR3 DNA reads TGCGCCAGCAGCTTGTTCCCTCCCCGGGAGACGTCAGCCAAAAACATTCAGTACTTC. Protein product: CASSLFPPRETSAKNIQYF.

For the CDR3, the DNA is TGTGCCAGCACCACCACACAGGGGTGGGGAAATGAAAAACTGTTTTTT. This encodes CASTTTQGWGNEKLFF. V and J are TRBV2 and TRBJ1-4; 7 bases match TRBD1. From germline, CDR1 is SNHLY and CDR2 FYNNEI. Trimming cost V 7 bases and J 5 bases; bases outside gene matches: 13. CDR3 length: 16 residues.

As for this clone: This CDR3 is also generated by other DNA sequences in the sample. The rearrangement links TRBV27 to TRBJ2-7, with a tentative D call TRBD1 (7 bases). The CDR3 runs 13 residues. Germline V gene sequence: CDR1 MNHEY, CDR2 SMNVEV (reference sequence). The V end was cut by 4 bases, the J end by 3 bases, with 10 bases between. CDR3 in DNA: TGTGCCAGCAGTTCAGGGGGAGGCTACGAGCAGTACTTC. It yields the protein CASSSGGGYEQYF.

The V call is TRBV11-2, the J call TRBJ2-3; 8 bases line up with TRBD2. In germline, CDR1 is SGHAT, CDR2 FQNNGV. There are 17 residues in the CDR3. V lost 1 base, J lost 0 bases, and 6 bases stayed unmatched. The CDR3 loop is CASSLGTSGASTDTQYF. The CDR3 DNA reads TGTGCCAGCAGCTTAGGTACTAGCGGAGCGAGCACAGATACGCAGTATTTT. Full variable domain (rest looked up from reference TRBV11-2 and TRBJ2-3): EAGVAQSPRYKIIEKRQSVAFWCNPISGHATLYWYQQILGQGPKLLIQFQNNGVVDDSQLPKDRFSAERLKGVDSTLKIQPAKLEDSAVYLCASSLGTSGASTDTQYFGPGTRLTVL.

CDR3 in amino acids: CASSDTRRQGYLAGELFF. In nucleotides, the CDR3 is TGTGCCAGCAGTGATACTAGACGACAGGGGTATCTGGCCGGGGAGCTGTTTTTT. The chain recombines TRBV27 with TRBJ2-2, with TRBD1 matching over 8 bases. CDR1 is MNHEY and CDR2 is SMNVEV in the germline V gene (reference sequence). The CDR3 is 18 residues long. The ends lost 5 bases at V and 6 bases at J; junction bases unmatched: 17.